Shown below are 4 T cell receptor beta chains from a single sample sequenced in a study of blood T cell repertoires in COVID-19. Libraries were prepared by immunoSEQ multiplex PCR; TCRdb keeps only in-frame clonotypes and omits some of them. This sample carries some 210,000 clones, around nine tenths of them seen once, and the ten largest clones take 4% to 5.5%. The sample consisted of peripheral blood. All receptors come from a woman in her 40s with acute or convalescent COVID-19.

The V call is TRBV4-1, the J call TRBJ2-1, with 9 bases lining up with TRBD1. The CDR3 covers 16 residues. Germline CDR1 and CDR2: MGHRA and YSYEKL. The V segment lost 1 base and the J segment 6 bases; nucleotides outside the gene matches: 7. CDR3 DNA: TGCGCCAGCAGCCAAGGCGGGACAGGGCTCCCCAATGAGCAGTTCTTC. Translated: CASSQGGTGLPNEQFF.

The CDR3 bases are TGTGCCAGCTCATCTACCCCGGACAGCTATGGCTACACCTTC. It yields the protein CASSSTPDSYGYTF. This sequence joins TRBV18 and TRBJ1-2; D is possibly TRBD1 (6 bases). This CDR3 is built from 14 residues. Germline V gives CDR1 KGHSH, CDR2 LQKENI. V lost 5 bases, J lost 4 bases, and 14 bases lay in between.

This clone came up a few times. This chain joins TRBV27 and TRBJ1-6; 7 bases are a match to TRBD1. The CDR3 totals 14 residues. Germline lookup yields CDR1 MNHEY and CDR2 SMNVEV (reference sequence). After removal of 6 bases from V and 10 bases from J, the junction contained 9 bases not matched to a gene. The chain's CDR3 is CASRGGQIGSPLHF. CDR3 DNA: TGTGCCAGCAGGGGGGGACAGATTGGATCACCCCTCCACTTT.

The chain couples TRBV3-1 (or the pseudogene TRBV3-2) to TRBJ2-3; 7 bases match TRBD1. This CDR3 is built from 16 residues. Trimming at V came to 2 bases and at J to 0 bases, leaving 5 bases not matched to a gene. Germline CDR1 reads LGHDT; CDR2 reads YNNKEL (reference sequence). The CDR3 region is CASSQRGQTSTDTQYF. CDR3 nucleotide sequence: TGTGCCAGCAGCCAAAGGGGGCAGACGAGCACAGATACGCAGTATTTT.